The 10 T cell receptor beta chains below were found in one sample sequenced in a study of blood T cell repertoires in COVID-19. Using immunoSEQ multiplex PCR, the repertoire was profiled, and TCRdb retains in-frame clones only, with some absent. The sample holds 20,000 to 25,000 clones, around 90% seen once. The sequenced sample consisted of peripheral blood. Receptor source: a human donor in a cohort sampled during active COVID-19.

The rearrangement links TRBV7-3 to TRBJ2-5, with 14 bases identical to TRBD2. Germline V CDR1 and CDR2: SGHTA, FQGTGA. J lost 5 bases, V lost 5 bases, and 4 bases had no gene match. The CDR3 has 15 residues. For the CDR3, the DNA is TGTGCCAGCAGCGTGGGACTAGCGGGAGCGGAGACCCAGTACTTC. As protein: CASSVGLAGAETQYF.

The genes are TRBV18 and TRBJ2-3, with TRBD1 as a possible D gene (5 bases). The CDR3 spans 14 residues. Germline V CDR1 and CDR2: KGHSH, LQKENI. V was clipped by 3 bases and J by 3 bases, with 10 bases between them. The CDR3 bases are TGTGCCAGCTCACCTATCAGGGAAACAGATACGCAGTATTTT. Its translation is CASSPIRETDTQYF.

The chain uses TRBV15 and TRBJ2-7; TRBD2 matches 8 bases. The CDR3 is 15 residues long. V gave up 0 bases and J gave up 4 bases; unmatched junction bases: 5. CDR1 and CDR2 from the germline V gene are LNHNV and YYDKDF (reference sequence). The CDR3 DNA is TGTGCCACCAGCAGAGAGGGCGGGAGGAGTTACGAGCAGTACTTC. Encoded protein: CATSREGGRSYEQYF.

This sequence joins TRBV18 and TRBJ1-1, with D possibly TRBD1 on 6 matching bases. V lost 1 base, J lost 0 bases, and 18 bases lay in between. The CDR3 runs to 18 residues. The germline V gene encodes CDR1 KGHSH and CDR2 LQKENI. DNA of the CDR3: TGTGCCAGCTCACCACAAGGGACACCTTCATCCATGAACACTGAAGCTTTCTTT. Its protein is CASSPQGTPSSMNTEAFF.

The V gene is TRBV10-2, the J gene TRBJ1-4; possible D gene TRBD1, 5 bases. Trimming cost V 8 bases and J 3 bases, with 10 bases left between them. The CDR3 is 13 residues long. Per germline, CDR1 WSHSY and CDR2 SAAADI. The CDR3 is CASRRGSNEKLFF. CDR3 nucleotides: TGCGCCAGCCGGCGGGGCTCTAATGAAAAACTGTTTTTT.

The CDR3 DNA sequence: TGTGCCAGCAGTTTTGGGGACAGGGTCTACGAGCAGTACTTC. This codes for CASSFGDRVYEQYF. This chain joins TRBV28 and TRBJ2-7, with 9 bases identical to TRBD1. J gave up 3 bases and V 3 bases, and 3 bases lay outside the gene matches. This CDR3 has 14 residues. CDR1 and CDR2 from the germline V gene are MDHEN and SYDVKM.

V and J are TRBV11-2 and TRBJ1-1, with D tentatively TRBD1 (6 bases). Germline V gene lookup returns CDR1 SGHAT and CDR2 FQNNGV. The CDR3 totals 14 residues. Trimming took off 3 bases at V and 7 bases at J, with 15 bases between the two ends. CDR3 sequence: CASSFGQGSFEAFF. DNA for the CDR3: TGTGCCAGCAGCTTTGGCCAGGGGAGTTTTGAAGCTTTCTTT.

The rearrangement uses TRBV10-1 and TRBJ1-1; the D is unclear. CDR3 size: 14 residues. CDR1 and CDR2 (germline): WNHNN, SYGVQD (reference sequence). Deletions cut 8 bases from V and 0 bases from J, with 13 bases between. CDR3 sequence: CASPRRKVNTEAFF. The CDR3 coding sequence is TGCGCCAGCCCGCGGCGTAAAGTGAACACTGAAGCTTTCTTT.

The chain employs TRBV6-5 and TRBJ1-2; TRBD1 agrees at 10 bases. From germline, CDR1 is MNHEY and CDR2 SVGAGI. This CDR3 contains 12 residues. V lost 6 bases, J lost 6 bases, and 1 base stayed unmatched. The CDR3 nucleotides are TGTGCCAGCAGGGGGACAGGGGATGGCTACACCTTC. As protein: CASRGTGDGYTF.

The chain has TRBV6-1 and TRBJ1-1; TRBD1 matches at 10 bases. After removal of 4 bases from V and 4 bases from J, the junction contained 15 bases not matched to a gene. This CDR3 is built from 18 residues. Germline V gives CDR1 MNHNS, CDR2 SASEGT. CDR3 coding DNA: TGTGCCAGCAGTGGAAGCCCTAAGACAGGGGGCTACGGCACTGAAGCTTTCTTT. Protein sequence: CASSGSPKTGGYGTEAFF.